The text below deals with one T cell receptor beta chain. The antigen is unknown. The data belong to a study of cytomegalovirus exposure and HLA in healthy donors. Study conclusions and caveats: Associated with cytomegalovirus, according to the listing, were approximately 160 TCR beta chains. According to an earlier analysis, most TCR beta V segments yielded productive rearrangements about 90% or about 30% of the time. Differences between HLA loci emerged in a later analysis of TCR association rates, with DRB1 most and HLA-C fewest.

Amplification used 60 Vbeta primers and 13 Jbeta primers. The repertoire was sequenced with immunoSEQ multiplex PCR; TCRdb's copy has only in-frame clones and lacks some. The table for this sample gives around 130,000 clones. When sampled, the donors appeared nominally healthy, though they likely had unrecorded immune exposures. This clonotype was sampled from a woman aged 40 to 50 in good health and CMV-seronegative. The sequenced sample was PBMCs.

The CDR3 DNA reads TGTGCCAGCAGCTTAGAAGGCAGGGGGAGCAATCAGCCCCAGCATTTT. Amino acid sequence: CASSLEGRGSNQPQHF. The chain joins TRBV7-9 to TRBJ1-5; 7 bases match TRBD1. The CDR3 totals 16 residues. The trim removed 1 base at V and 1 base at J, leaving 4 bases unmatched. Germline loops: CDR1 SEHNR, CDR2 FQNEAQ (reference sequence).